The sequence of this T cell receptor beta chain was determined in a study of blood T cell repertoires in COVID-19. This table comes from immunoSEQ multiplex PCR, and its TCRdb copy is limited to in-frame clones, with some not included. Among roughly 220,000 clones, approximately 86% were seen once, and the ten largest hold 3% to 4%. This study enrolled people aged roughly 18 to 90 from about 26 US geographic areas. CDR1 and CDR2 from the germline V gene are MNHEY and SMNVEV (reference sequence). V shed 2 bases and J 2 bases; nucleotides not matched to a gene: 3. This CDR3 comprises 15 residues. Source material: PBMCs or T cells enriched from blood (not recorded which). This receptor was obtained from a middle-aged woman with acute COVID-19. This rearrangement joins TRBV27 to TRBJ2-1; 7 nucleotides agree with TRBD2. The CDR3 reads CASSLGLAAYNEQFF. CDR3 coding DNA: TGTGCCAGCAGTTTAGGGCTAGCGGCCTACAATGAGCAGTTCTTC.